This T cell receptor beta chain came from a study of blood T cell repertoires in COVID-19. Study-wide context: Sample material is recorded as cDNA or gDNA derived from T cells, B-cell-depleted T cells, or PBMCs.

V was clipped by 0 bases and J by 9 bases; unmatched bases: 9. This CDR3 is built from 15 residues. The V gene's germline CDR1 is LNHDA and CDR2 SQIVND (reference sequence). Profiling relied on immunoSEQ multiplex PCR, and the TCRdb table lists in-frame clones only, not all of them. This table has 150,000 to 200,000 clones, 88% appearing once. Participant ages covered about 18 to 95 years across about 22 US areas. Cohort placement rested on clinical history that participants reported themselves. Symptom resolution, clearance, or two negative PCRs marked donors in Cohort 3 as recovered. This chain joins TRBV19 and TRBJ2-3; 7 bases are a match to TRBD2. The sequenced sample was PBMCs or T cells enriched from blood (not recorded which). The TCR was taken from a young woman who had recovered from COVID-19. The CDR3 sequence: CASSIDIEGGATQYF. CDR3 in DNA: TGTGCCAGTAGTATAGATATAGAGGGAGGGGCCACGCAGTATTTT.